This TCR beta chain was sequenced in a study of PD-L1 blockade in urothelial cancer. Time point of the sample: peripheral blood 6 weeks after treatment start. Measured with immunoSEQ multiplex PCR; TCRdb has only the in-frame clones, and not every one. Among about 130,000 clones listed, roughly 82% were seen once. The CDR3 loop spans 13 amino acids. Germline CDR1 reads LNHDA; CDR2 reads SQIVND (reference sequence). Between the trimmed V and J ends, which lost 5 bases and 3 bases, there was a span of 11 bases. The chain joins TRBV19 to TRBJ2-7, with a weak D call TRBD2 (5 bases). The sequence was collected from a man in his forties or fifties with urothelial cancer. Sequenced here: PBMCs, sampled around atezolizumab (anti-PD-L1) treatment. This chain's CDR3 is CASSVYEGYEQYF. For the CDR3, the DNA is TGTGCCAGTAGTGTCTATGAGGGCTACGAGCAGTACTTC.